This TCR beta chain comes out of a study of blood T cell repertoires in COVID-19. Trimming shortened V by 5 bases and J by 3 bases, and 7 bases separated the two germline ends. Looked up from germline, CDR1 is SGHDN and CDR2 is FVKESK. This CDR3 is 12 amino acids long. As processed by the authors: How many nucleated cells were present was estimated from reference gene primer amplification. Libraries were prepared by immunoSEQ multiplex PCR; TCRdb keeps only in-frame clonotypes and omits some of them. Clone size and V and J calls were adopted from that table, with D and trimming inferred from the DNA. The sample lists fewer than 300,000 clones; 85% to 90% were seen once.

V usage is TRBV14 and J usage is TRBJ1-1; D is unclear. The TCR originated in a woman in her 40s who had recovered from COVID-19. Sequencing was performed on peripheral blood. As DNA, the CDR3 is TGTGCCAGCAGCGGCAGTTACACTGAAGCTTTCTTT. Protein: CASSGSYTEAFF.